This paragraph reports one TCR beta chain. This record comes from a study of Ad26.COV2.S vaccination and SARS-CoV-2 variants. Study summary: Administration of Ad26.COV2.S was intramuscular, either once or twice 56 days apart.

Produced via immunoSEQ multiplex PCR; TCRdb's table is partial and in-frame only. Of about 390,000 clones in the sample, about nine tenths were seen once. Unmatched junction bases numbered 10, after V lost 4 bases and J lost 2 bases. Germline values: CDR1 LGHDT, CDR2 YNNKEL (reference sequence). The CDR3 totals 17 residues. The treatment: about 20 received Ad26.COV2.S at low or high dose, single or two shots; about 5 received placebo; per-sample allocation not given. Day 63 following the first vaccine or placebo injection was when the samples were taken. The sequencing used peripheral blood, collected in a trial of Ad26.COV2.S vaccine versus placebo. The rearrangement joins TRBV3-1 (or the pseudogene TRBV3-2) to TRBJ1-5; 8 bases are shared with TRBD1. The TCR comes from a person between 18 and 59 years old who received the Ad26.COV2.S COVID-19 vaccine or a placebo. The CDR3 sequence is CASSPGQDHGRNQPQHF. The CDR3 DNA sequence: TGTGCCAGCAGCCCGGGACAGGATCATGGTCGCAATCAGCCCCAGCATTTT.